This is a list of T cell receptor beta chains from one sample in a study of graft-versus-host responses after intestinal transplantation. These TCRs' antigens remain unknown. Generated by immunoSEQ multiplex PCR, the TCRdb table keeps only in-frame clones and is missing some. The table shows over 55,000 clones, with roughly 91% occurring only once. The input for sequencing was unstimulated CD8+ T cells sorted from spleen or lymph node cells, taken before intestinal transplant. These receptors were collected from a human donor who received an intestinal transplant. Both conserved end residues are part of each CDR3. A D gene is named only where the DNA matches it firmly. Clone size is stated in some rows and not others, as once, few, many or a class when expanded.

TRBD1	TRBV29-1	NA	TRBJ2-2	CSVRTGSGELFF	TGCAGCGTAAGGACAGGGTCCGGGGAGCTGTTTTTT
NA	TRBV14	NA	TRBJ1-1	CASSPHKGGEAFF	TGTGCCAGCAGCCCACATAAGGGGGGGGAAGCTTTCTTT
TRBD1	TRBV9	NA	TRBJ2-7	CASSPVGTGAYEQYF	TGTGCCAGCAGCCCCGTAGGGACAGGGGCCTACGAGCAGTACTTC
NA	TRBV6-1	NA	TRBJ2-5	CASSEGGGLDQETQYF	TGTGCCAGCAGTGAAGGGGGGGGGCTGGACCAAGAGACCCAGTACTTC
NA	TRBV9	NA	TRBJ2-7	CASSVGVEGEQYF	TGTGCCAGCAGCGTAGGCGTTGAGGGTGAGCAGTACTTC
TRBD2	TRBV6-5	NA	TRBJ2-3	CASRRDYGADTQYF	TGTGCCAGCAGGCGGGACTACGGGGCAGATACGCAGTATTTT
NA	TRBV29-1	few	TRBJ1-1	CSVSVYTEAFF	TGCAGCGTGTCCGTGTACACTGAAGCTTTCTTT
TRBD1	TRBV7-6	NA	TRBJ2-1	CASSQGTEPYNEQFF	TGTGCCAGCAGCCAGGGGACAGAACCCTACAATGAGCAGTTCTTC
NA	TRBV29-1	NA	TRBJ2-7	CSVEGRGGYEQYF	TGCAGCGTAGAAGGGCGGGGAGGCTACGAGCAGTACTTC
TRBD2	TRBV10-2	NA	TRBJ2-5	CASIGLEETQYF	TGCGCCAGCATAGGACTAGAAGAGACCCAGTACTTC